The 16 T cell receptor beta chains listed next were all sequenced from one sample in a study of CD8 T cells in Susac syndrome. Random hexamers were used to reverse transcribe roughly 0.5 to 1 ug of RNA. Using its own MiXCR run on the immunoSEQ multiplex PCR reads, TCRdb lists one record per CDR3 protein. The sample lists 100,000 to 150,000 distinct CDR3 sequences; around 94% were seen once. Specimen: CD4+ T cells from PBMCs. The receptor set was obtained from a human donor in good health.

The V gene is TRBV11-2, the J gene TRBJ1-5, with 7 bases fitting TRBD1. The CDR3 has 13 residues. V lost 6 bases, J lost 6 bases, and 5 bases stayed unmatched. The germline V gene has CDR1 SGHAT and CDR2 FQNNGV. In DNA, the CDR3 is TGTGCCAGCAGTTTGACAGGGATTCAGCCCCAGCATTTT. It specifies CASSLTGIQPQHF.

This rearrangement joins TRBV5-1 to TRBJ1-1; D unresolved. The germline V and J ends were trimmed by 0 bases and 6 bases, with 12 bases remaining between them. In germline, CDR1 is SGHRS, CDR2 YFSETQ. The CDR3 contains 14 residues. The CDR3 spells CASSLEILAAEAFF. In DNA, the CDR3 is TGCGCCAGCAGCTTGGAGATTCTAGCCGCTGAAGCTTTCTTT.

The rearrangement uses TRBV20-1 and TRBJ1-1, with a tentative D call TRBD1 (5 bases). The V gene lost 1 base and the J gene lost 4 bases, with 13 bases spanning the gap. Per germline, CDR1 DFQATT and CDR2 SNEGSKA (reference sequence). This CDR3 is built from 14 residues. CDR3 sequence: CSARVGGGSTEAFF. The CDR3 DNA follows: TGCAGTGCTAGAGTGGGGGGGGGTAGCACTGAAGCTTTCTTT.

The chain joins TRBV29-1 to TRBJ2-3; D call uncertain. The germline gives CDR1 SQVTM, CDR2 ANQGSEA. This CDR3 region has 12 residues. V was pared by 2 bases and J by 4 bases, with 7 bases between. CDR3 DNA: TGCAGCGTTGAATCCGGTCCAGATACGCAGTATTTT. Amino acids: CSVESGPDTQYF.

The chain employs TRBV27 and TRBJ2-7; 10 nucleotides align to TRBD2. J was trimmed by 4 bases and V by 5 bases; bases with no gene match: 11. The CDR3 has 16 residues. Germline CDR1 reads MNHEY; CDR2 reads SMNVEV (reference sequence). In DNA form, the CDR3 reads TGTGCCAGCAGTCAGACCGAGCGGGAGGGTATGTACGAGCAGTACTTC. Its translation is CASSQTEREGMYEQYF.

V is TRBV10-3 and J is TRBJ1-1; TRBD1 might be the D (5 bases). The CDR3 runs to 15 residues. CDR1 is ENHRY and CDR2 is SYGVKD in the germline V gene. Between the trimmed V and J ends, which lost 6 bases and 1 base, there was a span of 15 bases. The CDR3 spells CAIRQTGTENTEAFF. CDR3 nucleotides: TGTGCCATCAGGCAGACCGGGACGGAGAACACTGAAGCTTTCTTT.

This sequence joins TRBV19 and TRBJ2-1; the match to TRBD2 covers 8 bases. Losses at the gene ends were 10 bases for V and 4 bases for J; bases not matched to a gene: 9. Per the germline V gene, CDR1 is LNHDA and CDR2 is SQIVND (reference sequence). CDR3 length equals 14 residues. In DNA, the CDR3 is TGTGCCATAGGGAGCGGGAGTCTGTACAATGAGCAGTTCTTC. The encoded protein is CAIGSGSLYNEQFF.

The CDR3 protein is CASSSQTGYYGYTF. The CDR3 DNA sequence: TGTGCCAGCAGCTCACAGACAGGTTACTATGGCTACACCTTC. The rearrangement uses TRBV11-2 and TRBJ1-2; D is perhaps TRBD1 (6 bases). The CDR3 totals 14 residues. Germline CDR1 reads SGHAT; CDR2 reads FQNNGV. V gave up 4 bases and J gave up 3 bases, with 12 bases separating them.

The V gene is TRBV7-8, the J gene TRBJ1-2, with D maybe TRBD1 (5 bases). The V gene lost 2 bases and the J gene lost 8 bases, with 15 bases spanning the gap. CDR1 is SGHVS, CDR2 FQNEAQ, per germline. The length of the CDR3 is 14 residues. The CDR3 reads CASSLSGQVEGYTF. The CDR3 bases are TGTGCCAGCAGCTTATCGGGGCAGGTAGAAGGCTACACCTTC.

CDR3 region: CAWRSLAGGTGELFF. The CDR3 DNA sequence: TGTGCCTGGAGATCGTTAGCGGGAGGCACCGGGGAGCTGTTTTTT. This sequence joins TRBV30 and TRBJ2-2, with 10 bases lining up with TRBD2. The germline V gene has CDR1 GTSNPN and CDR2 SVGIG (reference sequence). Germline trimming cut 3 bases from V and 4 bases from J; bases unmatched to any gene: 5. CDR3 length: 15 amino acids.

V and J are TRBV29-1 and TRBJ2-7, with D perhaps matching TRBD1 or TRBD2 (5 bases each). The CDR3 is made up of 12 amino acids. Per the germline V gene, CDR1 is SQVTM and CDR2 is ANQGSEA. V lost 4 bases and J 2 bases, leaving 9 bases between the germline ends. The CDR3 reads CSVARDPYEQYF. In DNA, the CDR3 is TGCAGCGTTGCCAGGGACCCCTACGAGCAGTACTTC.

The chain combines TRBV3-1 with TRBJ2-7, with 8 bases aligning to TRBD1. In germline, CDR1 is LGHDT, CDR2 YNNKEL (reference sequence). The CDR3 has 14 residues. V gave up 0 bases and J gave up 7 bases; unmatched junction bases: 5. CDR3 sequence (DNA): TGTGCCAGCAGCCAAGATCAGGGGGCTAAAGAGCAGTACTTC. Its translation: CASSQDQGAKEQYF.

V usage is TRBV20-1 and J usage is TRBJ2-1; 8 nucleotides line up with TRBD1. Germline trimming cut 4 bases from V and 9 bases from J; bases unmatched to any gene: 8. Germline assignment: CDR1 DFQATT and CDR2 SNEGSKA (reference sequence). This CDR3 is 13 amino acids long. CDR3 sequence (DNA): TGCAGTGCTACCACGCCAGGGGGCCTTGAGCAGTTCTTC. It specifies CSATTPGGLEQFF.

The chain links TRBV24-1 to TRBJ2-1; 8 bases are a match to TRBD2. The CDR3 totals 15 residues. CDR1 KGHDR and CDR2 SFDVKD come from the germline V gene. Losses at the gene ends were 3 bases for V and 8 bases for J; bases not matched to a gene: 8. CDR3 sequence: CATSDRGLAIDEQFF. The DNA of the CDR3 is TGTGCCACCAGTGATCGCGGACTAGCAATCGATGAGCAGTTCTTC.

This chain connects TRBV7-9 to TRBJ2-2; 7 bases are shared with TRBD1. Germline CDR1 SEHNR, CDR2 FQNEAQ (reference sequence). V lost 4 bases, J lost 7 bases, and 12 bases stayed unmatched. The CDR3 contains 16 residues. This CDR3 reads CASSSLGRGSGGELFF. CDR3 bases: TGTGCCAGCAGCTCATTGGGCAGGGGGAGCGGCGGGGAGCTGTTTTTT.

V usage is TRBV6-6 and J usage is TRBJ2-1; TRBD2 aligns across 14 bases. The J segment lost 6 bases and the V segment lost 8 bases, leaving 3 bases of the junction unmatched. Germline V lookup: CDR1 MNHNY, CDR2 SVGAGI (reference sequence). The CDR3 length is 14 residues. The CDR3 DNA follows: TGTGCCAGCTCCGGGACTAGCGGGAGCAATGAGCAGTTCTTC. Protein sequence: CASSGTSGSNEQFF.